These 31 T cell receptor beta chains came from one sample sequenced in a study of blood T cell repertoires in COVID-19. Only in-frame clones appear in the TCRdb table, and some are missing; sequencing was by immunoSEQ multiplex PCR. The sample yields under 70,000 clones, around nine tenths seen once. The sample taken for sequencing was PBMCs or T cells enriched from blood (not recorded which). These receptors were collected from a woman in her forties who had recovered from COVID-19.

The CDR3 DNA follows: TGTGCCAGCAGCCCGGGACTAGCTCATCAAGAGACCCAGTACTTC. Its translation: CASSPGLAHQETQYF. This chain uses TRBV3-1 (or the pseudogene TRBV3-2) with TRBJ2-5, with TRBD2 identical over 9 bases. The V and J ends lost 4 bases and 2 bases, in that order; junction bases with no gene match: 5. Looked up from germline, CDR1 is LGHDT and CDR2 is YNNKEL (reference sequence). The CDR3 length is 15 residues.

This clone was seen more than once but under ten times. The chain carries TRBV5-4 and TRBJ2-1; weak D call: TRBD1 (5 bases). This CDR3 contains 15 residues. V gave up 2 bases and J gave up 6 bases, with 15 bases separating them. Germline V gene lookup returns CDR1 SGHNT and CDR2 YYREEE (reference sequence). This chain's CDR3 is CASSLKTDLGNEQFF. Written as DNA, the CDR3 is TGTGCCAGCAGCTTAAAGACAGACTTGGGCAATGAGCAGTTCTTC. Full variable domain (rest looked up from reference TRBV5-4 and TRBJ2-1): ETGVTQSPTHLIKTRGQQVTLRCSSQSGHNTVSWYQQALGQGPQFIFQYYREEENGRGNFPPRFSGLQFPNYSSELNVNALELDDSALYLCASSLKTDLGNEQFFGPGTRLTVL.

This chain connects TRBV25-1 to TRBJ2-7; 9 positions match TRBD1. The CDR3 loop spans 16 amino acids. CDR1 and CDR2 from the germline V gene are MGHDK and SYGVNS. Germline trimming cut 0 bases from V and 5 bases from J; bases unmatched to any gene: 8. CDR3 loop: CASSEYRDRARDEQYF. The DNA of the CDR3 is TGTGCCAGCAGTGAATATCGGGACAGGGCACGGGACGAGCAGTACTTC.

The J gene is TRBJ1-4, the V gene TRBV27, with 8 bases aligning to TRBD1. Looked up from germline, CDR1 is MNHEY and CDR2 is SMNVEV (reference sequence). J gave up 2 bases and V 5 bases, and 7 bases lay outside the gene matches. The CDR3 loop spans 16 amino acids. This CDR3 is CASSPYRGSTNEKLFF. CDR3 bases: TGTGCCAGCAGTCCCTACAGGGGGTCGACTAATGAAAAACTGTTTTTT. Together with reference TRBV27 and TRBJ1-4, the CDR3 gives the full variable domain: EAQVTQNPRYLITVTGKKLTVTCSQNMNHEYMSWYRQDPGLGLRQIYYSMNVEVTDKGDVPEGYKVSRKEKRNFPLILESPSPNQTSLYFCASSPYRGSTNEKLFFGSGTQLSVL.

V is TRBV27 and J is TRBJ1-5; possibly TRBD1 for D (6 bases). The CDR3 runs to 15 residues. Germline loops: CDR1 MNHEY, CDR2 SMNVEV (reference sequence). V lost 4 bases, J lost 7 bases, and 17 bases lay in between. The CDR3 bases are TGTGCCAGCAGTTCATCACCCGCGGGGGCCCAGCCCCAGCATTTT. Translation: CASSSSPAGAQPQHF.

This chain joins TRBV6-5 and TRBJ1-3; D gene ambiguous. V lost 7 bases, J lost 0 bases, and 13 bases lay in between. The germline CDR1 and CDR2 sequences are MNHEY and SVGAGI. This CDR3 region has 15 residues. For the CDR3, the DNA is TGTGCCAGCACCCGGAGCTTGATCTCTGGAAACACCATATATTTT. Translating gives CASTRSLISGNTIYF.

Written as DNA, the CDR3 is TGCGCCAGCAGCTTGGCAGGGACAGGGAACCTTAATGAAAAACTGTTTTTT. Encoded protein: CASSLAGTGNLNEKLFF. The genes are TRBV5-1 and TRBJ1-4; 9 positions match TRBD1. The CDR3 sequence is 17 residues long. The ends lost 0 bases at V and 4 bases at J; junction bases unmatched: 7. Germline-derived CDR1 and CDR2 are SGHRS and YFSETQ.

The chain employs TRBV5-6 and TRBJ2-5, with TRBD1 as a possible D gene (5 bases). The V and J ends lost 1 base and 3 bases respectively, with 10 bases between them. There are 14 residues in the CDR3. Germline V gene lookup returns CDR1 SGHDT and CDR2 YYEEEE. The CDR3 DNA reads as TGTGCCAGCAGCTTGAGGGGATTGGAAGAGACCCAGTACTTC. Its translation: CASSLRGLEETQYF.

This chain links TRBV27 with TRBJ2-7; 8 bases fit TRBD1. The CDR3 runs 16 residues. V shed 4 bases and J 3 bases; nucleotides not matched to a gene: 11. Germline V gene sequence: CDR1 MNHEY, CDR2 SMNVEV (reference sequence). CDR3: CASSSLQGARGYEQYF. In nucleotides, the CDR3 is TGTGCCAGCAGTTCACTGCAGGGGGCGAGAGGCTACGAGCAGTACTTC.

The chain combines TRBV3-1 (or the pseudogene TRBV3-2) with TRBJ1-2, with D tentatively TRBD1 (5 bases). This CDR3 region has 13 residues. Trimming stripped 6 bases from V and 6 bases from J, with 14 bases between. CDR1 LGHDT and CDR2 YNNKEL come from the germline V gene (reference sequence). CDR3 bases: TGTGCCAGCAGGCGGGACGGGGAAAATGGCTACACCTTC. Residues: CASRRDGENGYTF.

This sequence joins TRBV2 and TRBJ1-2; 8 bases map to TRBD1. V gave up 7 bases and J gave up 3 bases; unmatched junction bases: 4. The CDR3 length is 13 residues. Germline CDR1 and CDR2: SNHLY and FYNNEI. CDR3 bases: TGTGCCAGCATCCCGGGACAGGACTATGGCTACACCTTC. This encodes CASIPGQDYGYTF.

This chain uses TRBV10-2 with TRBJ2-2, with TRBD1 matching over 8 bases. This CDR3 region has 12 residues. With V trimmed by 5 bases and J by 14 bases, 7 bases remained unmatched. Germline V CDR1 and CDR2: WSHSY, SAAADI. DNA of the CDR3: TGCGCCAGCAGTCTTTCCGGGACAGGTCTGTTTTTT. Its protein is CASSLSGTGLFF.

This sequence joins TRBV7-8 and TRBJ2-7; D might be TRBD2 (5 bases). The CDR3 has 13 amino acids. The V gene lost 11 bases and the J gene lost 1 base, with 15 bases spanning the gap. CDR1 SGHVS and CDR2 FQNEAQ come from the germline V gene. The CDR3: CAGGSRGSYEQYF. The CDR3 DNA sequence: TGTGCCGGCGGATCTCGGGGATCCTACGAGCAGTACTTC.

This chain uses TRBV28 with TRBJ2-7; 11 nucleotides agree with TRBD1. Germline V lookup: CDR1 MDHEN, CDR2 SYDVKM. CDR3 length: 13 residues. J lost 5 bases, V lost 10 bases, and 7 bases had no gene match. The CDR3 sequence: CAIGQGAWNEQYF. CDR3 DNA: TGTGCCATCGGACAGGGGGCGTGGAACGAGCAGTACTTC.

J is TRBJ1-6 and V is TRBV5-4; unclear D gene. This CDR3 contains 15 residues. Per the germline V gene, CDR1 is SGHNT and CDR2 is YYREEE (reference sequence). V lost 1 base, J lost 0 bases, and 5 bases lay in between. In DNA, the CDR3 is TGTGCCAGCAGCTTGCCCAACTCCTATAATTCACCCCTCCACTTT. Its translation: CASSLPNSYNSPLHF.

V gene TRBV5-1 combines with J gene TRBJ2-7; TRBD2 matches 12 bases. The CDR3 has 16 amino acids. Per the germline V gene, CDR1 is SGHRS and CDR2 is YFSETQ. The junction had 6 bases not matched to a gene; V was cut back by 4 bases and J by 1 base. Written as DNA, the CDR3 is TGCGCCAGCAGCCTTGGACTAGCGGGGCGATCCTACGAGCAGTACTTC. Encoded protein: CASSLGLAGRSYEQYF.

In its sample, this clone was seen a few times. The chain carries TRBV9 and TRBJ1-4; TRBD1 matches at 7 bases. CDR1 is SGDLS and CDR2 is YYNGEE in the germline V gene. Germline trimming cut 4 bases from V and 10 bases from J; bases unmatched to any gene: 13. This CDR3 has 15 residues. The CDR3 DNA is TGTGCCAGCAGCAAGGGACAGCTTACTTCGGGAAAACTGTTTTTT. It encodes CASSKGQLTSGKLFF. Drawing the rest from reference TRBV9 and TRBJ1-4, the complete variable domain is DSGVTQTPKHLITATGQRVTLRCSPRSGDLSVYWYQQSLDQGLQFLIQYYNGEERAKGNILERFSAQQFPDLHSELNLSSLELGDSALYFCASSKGQLTSGKLFFGSGTQLSVL.

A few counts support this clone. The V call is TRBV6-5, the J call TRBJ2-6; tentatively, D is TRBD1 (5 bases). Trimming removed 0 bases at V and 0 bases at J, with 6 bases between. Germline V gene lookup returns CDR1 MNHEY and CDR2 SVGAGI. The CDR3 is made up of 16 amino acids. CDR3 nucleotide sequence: TGTGCCAGCAGTTACTCGGACAACTCTGGGGCCAACGTCCTGACTTTC. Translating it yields CASSYSDNSGANVLTF.

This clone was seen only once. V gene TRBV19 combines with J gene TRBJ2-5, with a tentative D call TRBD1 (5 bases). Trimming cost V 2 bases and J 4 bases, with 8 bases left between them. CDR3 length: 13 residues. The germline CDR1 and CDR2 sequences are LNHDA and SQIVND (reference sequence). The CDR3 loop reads CASSISRAETQYF. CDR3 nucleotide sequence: TGTGCCAGTAGTATATCCAGGGCAGAGACCCAGTACTTC.

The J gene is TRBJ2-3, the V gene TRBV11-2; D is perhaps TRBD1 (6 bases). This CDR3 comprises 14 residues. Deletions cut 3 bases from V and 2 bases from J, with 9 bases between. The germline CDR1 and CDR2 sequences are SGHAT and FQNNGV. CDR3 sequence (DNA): TGTGCCAGCAGCTTTAGGGGGAACACAGATACGCAGTATTTT. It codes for CASSFRGNTDTQYF.

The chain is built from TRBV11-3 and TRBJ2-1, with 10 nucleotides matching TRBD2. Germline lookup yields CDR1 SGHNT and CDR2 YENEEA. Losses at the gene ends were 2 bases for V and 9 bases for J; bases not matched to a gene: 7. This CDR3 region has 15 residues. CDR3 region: CASSLSGGAVGEQFF. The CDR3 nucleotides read TGTGCCAGCAGCTTAAGCGGGGGGGCCGTCGGTGAGCAGTTCTTC.

The CDR3 spells CATGTERVEAFF. For the CDR3, the DNA is TGTGCCACCGGGACAGAGAGAGTTGAAGCTTTCTTT. This chain links TRBV2 with TRBJ1-1, with 7 nucleotides matching TRBD1. J lost 7 bases, V lost 10 bases, and 9 bases had no gene match. The CDR3 spans 12 residues. In germline, CDR1 is SNHLY, CDR2 FYNNEI.

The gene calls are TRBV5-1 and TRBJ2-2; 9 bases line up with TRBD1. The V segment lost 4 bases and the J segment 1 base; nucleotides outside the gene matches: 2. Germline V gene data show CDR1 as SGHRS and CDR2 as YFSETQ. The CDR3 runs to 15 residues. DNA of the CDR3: TGCGCCAGCAGCGTGGGACAGGGGAACACCGGGGAGCTGTTTTTT. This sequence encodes CASSVGQGNTGELFF.

CDR3 bases: TGTGCCAGCAGTAAACAGGGGGGACACTCTGGGGCCAACGTCCTGACTTTC. This codes for CASSKQGGHSGANVLTF. The chain combines TRBV6-4 with TRBJ2-6; 8 bases line up with TRBD1. Trimming cost V 5 bases and J 0 bases; bases outside gene matches: 6. This CDR3 comprises 17 residues. The germline CDR1 and CDR2 sequences are MRHNA and SNTAGT.

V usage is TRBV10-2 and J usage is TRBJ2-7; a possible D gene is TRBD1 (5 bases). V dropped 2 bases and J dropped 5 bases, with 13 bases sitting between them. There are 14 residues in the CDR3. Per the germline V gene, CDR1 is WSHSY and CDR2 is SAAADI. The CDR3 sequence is CASSEGQGKDEQYF. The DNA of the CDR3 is TGCGCCAGCAGTGAGGGTCAGGGTAAAGACGAGCAGTACTTC.

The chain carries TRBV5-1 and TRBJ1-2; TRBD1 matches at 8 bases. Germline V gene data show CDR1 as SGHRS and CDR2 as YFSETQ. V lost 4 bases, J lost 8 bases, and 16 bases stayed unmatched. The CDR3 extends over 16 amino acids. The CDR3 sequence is CASSLDPTGGSGGYTF. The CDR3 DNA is TGCGCCAGCAGCCTGGACCCTACAGGGGGATCTGGAGGCTACACCTTC.

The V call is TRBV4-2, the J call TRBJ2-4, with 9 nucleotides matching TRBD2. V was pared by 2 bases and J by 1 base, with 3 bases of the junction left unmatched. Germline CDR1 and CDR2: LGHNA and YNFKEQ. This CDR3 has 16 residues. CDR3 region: CASSQSGTSAKNIQYF. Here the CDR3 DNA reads TGTGCCAGCAGCCAATCCGGGACTAGCGCCAAAAACATTCAGTACTTC.

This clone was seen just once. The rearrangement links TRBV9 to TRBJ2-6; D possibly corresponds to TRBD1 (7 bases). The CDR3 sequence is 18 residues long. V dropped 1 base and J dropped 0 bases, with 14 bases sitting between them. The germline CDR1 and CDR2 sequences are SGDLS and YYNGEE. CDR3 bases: TGTGCCAGCAGCGTACGGGGGACAGTCTTCTCTGGGGCCAACGTCCTGACTTTC. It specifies CASSVRGTVFSGANVLTF. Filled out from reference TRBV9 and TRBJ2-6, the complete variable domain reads DSGVTQTPKHLITATGQRVTLRCSPRSGDLSVYWYQQSLDQGLQFLIQYYNGEERAKGNILERFSAQQFPDLHSELNLSSLELGDSALYFCASSVRGTVFSGANVLTFGAGSRLTVL.

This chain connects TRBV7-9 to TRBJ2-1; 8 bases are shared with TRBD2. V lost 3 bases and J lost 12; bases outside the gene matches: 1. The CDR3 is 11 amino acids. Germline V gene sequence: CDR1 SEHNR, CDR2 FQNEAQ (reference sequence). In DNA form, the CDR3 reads TGTGCCAGCAGCTTCGGGAGGGGGCAGTTCTTC. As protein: CASSFGRGQFF. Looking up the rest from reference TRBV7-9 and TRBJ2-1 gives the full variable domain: DTGVSQNPRHKITKRGQNVTFRCDPISEHNRLYWYRQTLGQGPEFLTYFQNEAQLEKSRLLSDRFSAERPKGSFSTLEIQRTEQGDSAMYLCASSFGRGQFFGPGTRLTVL.

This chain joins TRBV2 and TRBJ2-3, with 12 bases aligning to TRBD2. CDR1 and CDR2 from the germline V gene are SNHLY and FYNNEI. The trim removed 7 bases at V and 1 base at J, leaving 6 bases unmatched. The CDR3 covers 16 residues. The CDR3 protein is CASITLAGGRTDTQYF. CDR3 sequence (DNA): TGTGCCAGCATTACACTAGCGGGGGGCCGCACAGATACGCAGTATTTT.

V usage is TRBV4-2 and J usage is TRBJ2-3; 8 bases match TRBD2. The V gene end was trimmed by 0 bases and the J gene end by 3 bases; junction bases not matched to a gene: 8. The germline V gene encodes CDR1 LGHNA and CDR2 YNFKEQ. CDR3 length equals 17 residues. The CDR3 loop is CASSQEGSGVTTDTQYF. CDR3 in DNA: TGTGCCAGCAGCCAAGAAGGTAGCGGGGTGACAACAGATACGCAGTATTTT.